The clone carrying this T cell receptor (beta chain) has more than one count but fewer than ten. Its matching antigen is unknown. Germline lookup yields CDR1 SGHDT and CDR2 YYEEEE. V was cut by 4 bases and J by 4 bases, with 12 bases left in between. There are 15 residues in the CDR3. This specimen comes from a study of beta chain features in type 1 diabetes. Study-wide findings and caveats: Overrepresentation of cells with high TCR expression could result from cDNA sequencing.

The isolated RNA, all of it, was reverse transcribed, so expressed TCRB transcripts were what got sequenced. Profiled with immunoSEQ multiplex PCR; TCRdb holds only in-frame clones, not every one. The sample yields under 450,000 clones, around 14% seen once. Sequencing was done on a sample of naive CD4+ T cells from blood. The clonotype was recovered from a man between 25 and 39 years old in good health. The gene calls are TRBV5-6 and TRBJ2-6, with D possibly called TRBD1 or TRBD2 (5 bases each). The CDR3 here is CASSPGDGGANVLTF. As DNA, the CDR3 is TGTGCCAGCAGCCCCGGGGACGGGGGGGCCAACGTCCTGACTTTC.